The clone carrying this TCR beta chain was counted ten times or more. Exclusions: uncontrolled infection, other autoimmune disease, pregnancy, lactation. This sample is part of a study of T cells in Graves' hyperthyroidism and ophthalmopathy. RNA transcripts were the template for amplifying TCR beta CDR3 regions. HTBI primers were the set used in a first-round RT-PCR of the TCR CDR3. One entry per CDR3 protein results from TCRdb running MiXCR on the multiplex PCR reads. The sample has around 200,000 distinct CDR3 sequences; 15% to 20% are singletons. Trimming cost V 10 bases and J 0 bases; bases outside gene matches: 5. The CDR3 sequence is 13 residues long. The germline V gene has CDR1 SGHTA and CDR2 FQGNSA.

The chain recombines TRBV7-2 with TRBJ1-1; 7 bases align to TRBD1. The sequenced material came from blood. The source is a woman aged 45-65 years with Graves' hyperthyroidism. The CDR3: CATRDRVNTEAFF. In nucleotides, the CDR3 is TGTGCCACACGAGACAGGGTGAACACTGAAGCTTTCTTT. Variable domain in full (rest from reference TRBV7-2 and TRBJ1-1): GAGVSQSPSNKVTEKGKDVELRCDPISGHTALYWYRQSLGQGLEFLIYFQGNSAPDKSGLPSDRFSAERTGGSVSTLTIQRTQQEDSAVYLCATRDRVNTEAFFGQGTRLTVV.